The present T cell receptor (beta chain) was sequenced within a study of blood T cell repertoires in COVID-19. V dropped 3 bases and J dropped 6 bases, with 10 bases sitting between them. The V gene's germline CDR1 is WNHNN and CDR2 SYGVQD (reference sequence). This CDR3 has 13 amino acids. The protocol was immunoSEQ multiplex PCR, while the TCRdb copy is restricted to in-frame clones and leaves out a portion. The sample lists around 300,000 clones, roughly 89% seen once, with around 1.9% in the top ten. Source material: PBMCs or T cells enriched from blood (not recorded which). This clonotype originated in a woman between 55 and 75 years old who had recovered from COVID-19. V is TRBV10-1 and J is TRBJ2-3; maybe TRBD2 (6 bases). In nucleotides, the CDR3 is TGCGCCAGCAGTGAACGGGGGTGGGATACGCAGTATTTT. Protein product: CASSERGWDTQYF.